The 17 T cell receptor beta chains reported below all come from one sample, sequenced in a study of long-term antiretroviral therapy in people with HIV. The immunoSEQ assay was v3.0, run at survey level. Data came from immunoSEQ multiplex PCR; TCRdb stores just in-frame clones and leaves some out. The sample includes more than 35,000 clones, 70% to 90% of them seen just once. This material consisted of unsorted PBMCs, taken just before starting antiretroviral therapy. Receptor source: a woman between 18 and 30 years old with HIV.

This chain uses TRBV15 with TRBJ2-1, with 8 bases fitting TRBD2. Germline lookup yields CDR1 LNHNV and CDR2 YYDKDF (reference sequence). The CDR3 runs to 18 residues. Unmatched junction bases numbered 18, after V lost 8 bases and J lost 3 bases. The CDR3 protein is CATSRGGSGAPFYNEQFF. In nucleotides, the CDR3 is TGTGCCACCTCCCGGGGGGGTAGCGGGGCTCCTTTCTACAATGAGCAGTTCTTC. The full variable domain, rest sourced from reference TRBV15 and TRBJ2-1, is DAMVIQNPRYQVTQFGKPVTLSCSQTLNHNVMYWYQQKSSQAPKLLFHYYDKDFNNEADTPDNFQSRRPNTSFCFLDIRSPGLGDTAMYLCATSRGGSGAPFYNEQFFGPGTRLTVL.

The chain is built from TRBV6-1 and TRBJ2-5; D is perhaps TRBD1 or TRBD2 (5 bases each). CDR1 is MNHNS, CDR2 SASEGT, per germline. Trimming stripped 8 bases from V and 2 bases from J, with 18 bases between. The CDR3 runs to 15 residues. The CDR3 protein is CASRAGPGPQETQYF. Here the CDR3 DNA reads TGTGCCAGCCGCGCCGGGCCGGGACCTCAAGAGACCCAGTACTTC.

The J gene is TRBJ2-2, the V gene TRBV28; D unclear. The CDR3 is 13 amino acids. Germline CDR1 reads MDHEN; CDR2 reads SYDVKM. V was cut by 6 bases and J by 8 bases, with 13 bases left in between. DNA of the CDR3: TGTGCCAGCAGCCCTGTAGGTCGGGGGGAGCTGTTTTTT. Its protein is CASSPVGRGELFF.

This clone was observed a handful of times. The chain recombines TRBV9 with TRBJ2-7; 7 bases agree with TRBD1. The CDR3 runs to 14 residues. V dropped 0 bases and J dropped 3; count of bases not matched to a gene: 3. Per the germline V gene, CDR1 is SGDLS and CDR2 is YYNGEE. The CDR3 nucleotides read TGTGCCAGCAGCGTAGAAGGGACAGACTACGAGCAGTACTTC. Its protein is CASSVEGTDYEQYF.

The V gene is TRBV12-5, the J gene TRBJ1-1; possible D gene TRBD1, 5 bases. CDR3 length equals 13 residues. Germline CDR1 reads LGHNT; CDR2 reads FRNRAP. V lost 1 base, J lost 4 bases, and 7 bases lay in between. CDR3 coding DNA: TGTGCTAGTGGTTTGGGGGGCCGCACTGAAGCTTTCTTT. This gives the protein CASGLGGRTEAFF.

The rearrangement links TRBV4-3 to TRBJ2-1; 14 nucleotides match TRBD2. CDR3 length equals 16 residues. The ends lost 0 bases at V and 10 bases at J; junction bases unmatched: 5. Germline assignment: CDR1 LGHNA and CDR2 YSLEER. The CDR3 region is CASSQDGGLAGVEQFF. The CDR3 coding sequence is TGCGCCAGCAGCCAAGATGGGGGACTAGCGGGAGTGGAGCAGTTCTTC.

V and J are TRBV7-9 and TRBJ2-3; D gene uncertain. The V end lost 5 bases, the J end lost 0 bases, and 9 bases lay between the germline ends. This CDR3 is 14 amino acids long. The germline V gene has CDR1 SEHNR and CDR2 FQNEAQ (reference sequence). CDR3 in DNA: TGTGCCAGCAGCCCCACGGGTAGCACAGATACGCAGTATTTT. It is translated as CASSPTGSTDTQYF.

The chain uses TRBV7-9 and TRBJ2-1; 10 nucleotides line up with TRBD2. Trimming removed 5 bases from V and 10 bases from J; junction bases left unmatched: 14. Germline CDR1 is SEHNR and CDR2 is FQNEAQ (reference sequence). The CDR3 length is 16 residues. CDR3 in DNA: TGTGCCAGCAGCCGAAGCGGGAGGGCACACGGTTTCGAGCAGTTCTTC. Residues: CASSRSGRAHGFEQFF.

The gene calls are TRBV7-3 and TRBJ2-5, with D unresolved. Per germline, CDR1 SGHTA and CDR2 FQGTGA. The CDR3 covers 13 residues. Trimming removed 1 base at V and 1 base at J, with 4 bases between. CDR3 in DNA: TGTGCCAGCAGCTTAATGGTCCAAGAGACCCAGTACTTC. Amino acid sequence: CASSLMVQETQYF. The full variable domain, its missing parts supplied by reference TRBV7-3 and TRBJ2-5, is GAGVSQTPSNKVTEKGKYVELRCDPISGHTALYWYRQSLGQGPEFLIYFQGTGAADDSGLPNDRFFAVRPEGSVSTLKIQRTERGDSAVYLCASSLMVQETQYFGPGTRLLVL.

The V and J genes are TRBV20-1 and TRBJ2-5, with D uncertain. V was pared by 1 base and J by 4 bases, with 4 bases between. This CDR3 comprises 11 residues. The germline V gene has CDR1 DFQATT and CDR2 SNEGSKA (reference sequence). The CDR3 region is CSARGGETQYF. The CDR3 bases are TGCAGTGCTAGAGGGGGAGAGACCCAGTACTTC.

J is TRBJ2-2 and V is TRBV19; TRBD2 agrees at 14 bases. The CDR3 covers 13 residues. Germline V gene data show CDR1 as LNHDA and CDR2 as SQIVND (reference sequence). V trimming: 10 bases; J trimming: 10 bases; junction bases outside the gene matches: 5. CDR3 region: CATLGLAGAELFF. As DNA, the CDR3 is TGTGCCACCTTGGGACTAGCGGGAGCGGAGCTGTTTTTT.

The V call is TRBV9, the J call TRBJ1-2; D not resolved. V lost 3 bases, J lost 4 bases, and 19 bases lay in between. The CDR3 extends over 16 amino acids. Germline V lookup: CDR1 SGDLS, CDR2 YYNGEE. CDR3 nucleotide sequence: TGTGCCAGCAGCGCTGGGCTACGAACTTCCGCCTATGGCTACACCTTC. Translating it yields CASSAGLRTSAYGYTF.

The chain links TRBV6-6 to TRBJ2-2; D not certain. This CDR3 has 16 residues. The germline V and J ends were trimmed by 6 bases and 4 bases, with 18 bases remaining between them. CDR1 is MNHNY, CDR2 SVGAGI, per germline (reference sequence). The CDR3 loop is CASSPGGPSSTGELFF. For the CDR3, the DNA is TGTGCCAGCAGCCCTGGTGGACCCAGCAGCACCGGGGAGCTGTTTTTT.

The chain carries TRBV5-6 and TRBJ1-3; no firm D call. Trimming removed 4 bases at V and 0 bases at J, with 11 bases between. Germline lookup yields CDR1 SGHDT and CDR2 YYEEEE. This CDR3 region has 15 residues. CDR3 region: CASSGIGSSGNTIYF. The DNA of the CDR3 is TGTGCCAGCAGCGGGATCGGGAGCTCTGGAAACACCATATATTTT.

This clone appeared once. The genes are TRBV28 and TRBJ2-5; 11 bases are shared with TRBD1. The CDR3 covers 16 residues. The trim removed 6 bases at V and 4 bases at J, leaving 10 bases unmatched. Germline V gene data show CDR1 as MDHEN and CDR2 as SYDVKM. The CDR3 DNA follows: TGTGCCAGCAGATCTGCCGGGACAGGGGGTTCAGAGACCCAGTACTTC. It encodes CASRSAGTGGSETQYF.

The chain has TRBV19 and TRBJ2-3; 9 positions match TRBD1. Germline CDR1 is LNHDA and CDR2 is SQIVND (reference sequence). This CDR3 contains 14 residues. After removal of 6 bases from V and 4 bases from J, the junction contained 5 bases not matched to a gene. The CDR3 bases are TGTGCCAGTAGACGGGACAGGGAAGCAGATACGCAGTATTTT. Its protein is CASRRDREADTQYF.

CDR3 sequence: CASSLKAGQGGEAFF. The CDR3 nucleotides are TGTGCCAGCAGTTTAAAGGCGGGCCAAGGGGGTGAAGCTTTCTTT. The genes are TRBV27 and TRBJ1-1; D is possibly TRBD1 (6 bases). V was shortened by 2 bases and J by 7 bases, with 17 bases between the two germline ends. Germline V gene data show CDR1 as MNHEY and CDR2 as SMNVEV (reference sequence). CDR3 size: 15 residues.